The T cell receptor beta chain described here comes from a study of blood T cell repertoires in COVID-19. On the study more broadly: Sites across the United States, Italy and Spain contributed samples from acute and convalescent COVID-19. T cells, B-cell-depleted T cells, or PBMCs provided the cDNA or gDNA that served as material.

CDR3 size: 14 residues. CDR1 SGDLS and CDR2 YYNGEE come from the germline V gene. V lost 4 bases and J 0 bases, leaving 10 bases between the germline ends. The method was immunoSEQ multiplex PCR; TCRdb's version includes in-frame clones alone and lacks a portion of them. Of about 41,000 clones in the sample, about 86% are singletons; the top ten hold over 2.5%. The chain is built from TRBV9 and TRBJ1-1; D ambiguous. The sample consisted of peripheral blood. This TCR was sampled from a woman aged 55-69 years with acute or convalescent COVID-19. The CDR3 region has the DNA TGTGCCAGCAGCCCCCTACCCATGAACACTGAAGCTTTCTTT. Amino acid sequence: CASSPLPMNTEAFF.